Detailed here is one T cell receptor (beta chain). It has no known antigen specificity. No per-base quality is available; no much larger clone lies one base away. The sample is drawn from a study of a mutant IDH1 vaccine in newly diagnosed glioma (dated by TCRdb to about 2021). Study-wide context: Across visits V03 through V10, patients got a total of eight vaccinations, given in weeks 1, 3, 5, 7, 11, 15, 19 and 23. Peripheral blood was drawn at six visits: V03 (baseline), V05, V07, V10, V12 and V13. In the chemotherapy-containing groups, vaccination started alongside temozolomide cycles, whereas in patients who had radiotherapy alone it started 4-6 weeks after radiotherapy. For exploratory analyses, around 26 treated patients had longitudinal TCRB deep sequencing done wherever samples were available. Before enrollment, most patients had been given radiochemotherapy with temozolomide as standard therapy, while the rest had received either radiotherapy alone or temozolomide alone. Of the roughly 33 treated patients, about 60% were male and approximately 40% were female, and the mean age was approximately 40 years. Points the paper makes about the study in general: Availability determined which PBMC samples were chosen for TCRB deep sequencing. Vaccine-induced immune responses across multiple MHC alleles were detected in around 92% of patients. It was noted by the authors that analyses of patient blood samples could not be reproduced owing to sample limitations. No apparent relationship was observed between pseudoprogression and alterations in the top peripheral T cell clonotypes detected by TCRB sequencing.

Receptor libraries were prepared by the immunoSEQ multiplex PCR assay. Rearranged TCR beta chain sequences were amplified with the hsTCRB Kit following the manufacturer's protocol. TCRB libraries were sequenced on an Illumina MiSeq. The study's processing was this. Demultiplexing, trimming and gene mapping were performed with the kit vendor's proprietary platform. The clones in this table, taken by TCRdb from immuneACCESS, are in-frame only. Not every clone is retained; where verified, under half of the shortfall comes from an unresolved V gene, and the cause of the rest is unknown. D and trimming were read from the DNA, whereas the V and J calls and clone size are those reported in that table. Here the sample has about 52,000 clones; 91% occur a single time. 2.4% of the sample comes from the top ten. The time point label for this specimen denotes: week 11, during vaccination. Each vaccine dose was 300 ug of a 20-mer mutant IDH1 peptide in Montanide, given subcutaneously with topical imiquimod. All donors had newly diagnosed IDH1-mutant astrocytomas of WHO grade 3 or 4 that showed loss of nuclear ATRX. The samples were drawn from NOA16, a multicentre, single-arm, open-label phase I trial in Germany that tested a mutant IDH1 peptide vaccine in humans for the first time. Genomic DNA for TCRB sequencing was isolated from EDTA blood with the DNeasy Blood and Tissue Kit.

The CDR1 and CDR2 encoded by the germline V gene are KGHSH and LQKENI. The CDR3, cysteine through phenylalanine, is 15 amino acids long. Just CDR3 DNA is preserved here, 45 bases in frame from base 1. Germline trimming amounts to 2 bases on V and 6 bases on J, with 10 as the count of junction bases outside the gene matches. The sample was PBMCs, taken from a glioma patient whose treatment included an IDH1 peptide vaccine. Here the chain combines TRBV18 and TRBJ2-7, and 7 junctional nucleotides match TRBD2. The receptor was isolated from a man aged 45 to 65 with glioma. The nucleotides are TGTGCCAGCTCACCAAGCCTGGGCGGGGAGGGCGAGCAGTACTTC. It translates to CASSPSLGGEGEQYF.